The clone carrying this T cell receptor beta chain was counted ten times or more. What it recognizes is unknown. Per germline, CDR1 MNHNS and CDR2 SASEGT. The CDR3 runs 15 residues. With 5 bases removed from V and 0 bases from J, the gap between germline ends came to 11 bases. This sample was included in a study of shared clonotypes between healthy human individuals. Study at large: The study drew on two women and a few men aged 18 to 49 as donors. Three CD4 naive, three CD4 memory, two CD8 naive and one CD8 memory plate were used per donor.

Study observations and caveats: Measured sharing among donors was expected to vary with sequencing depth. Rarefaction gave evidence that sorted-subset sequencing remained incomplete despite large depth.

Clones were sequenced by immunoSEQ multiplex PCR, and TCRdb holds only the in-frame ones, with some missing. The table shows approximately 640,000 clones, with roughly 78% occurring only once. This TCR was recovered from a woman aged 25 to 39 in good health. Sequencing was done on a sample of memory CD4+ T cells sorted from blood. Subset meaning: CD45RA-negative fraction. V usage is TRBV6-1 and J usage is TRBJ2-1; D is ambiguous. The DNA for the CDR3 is TGTGCCAGCAGTCCCCCAGTACCCTCCTACAATGAGCAGTTCTTC. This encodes CASSPPVPSYNEQFF.